What follows are 8 T cell receptor beta chains derived from one specimen sequenced in a study of identical twins. TCRdb passed the 5' RACE reads through MiXCR, listing each CDR3 protein once. The data show under 300,000 distinct CDR3 sequences, about 12% seen once. These data were also reused for a study on yellow fever vaccine responses in identical twins.

The sequenced sample was memory (CD45RO+) T cells sorted from blood. The receptors stem from a woman between 18 and 30 years old in good health.

A few counts support this clonotype. CDR3: CASSLVSVNNEQFF. CDR3 coding DNA: TGTGCCAGCAGCTTGGTGTCGGTAAATAATGAGCAGTTCTTC. V and J are TRBV5-6 and TRBJ2-1; D remains unclear. V dropped 0 bases and J dropped 7 bases, with 11 bases sitting between them. Germline assignment: CDR1 SGHDT and CDR2 YYEEEE. CDR3 length: 14 residues.

CDR3 loop: CASSLRRGGALQGYEQFF. The CDR3 DNA sequence: TGTGCCAGCAGCTTACGTCGGGGGGGCGCCCTTCAGGGATATGAGCAGTTCTTC. The V and J genes are TRBV11-1 and TRBJ2-1, with 8 bases identical to TRBD2. This CDR3 has 18 residues. CDR1 is SGHAT and CDR2 is FQDESV in the germline V gene (reference sequence). V was clipped by 2 bases and J by 8 bases; unmatched bases: 17.

This clonotype was counted between two and nine times. The V and J genes are TRBV7-3 and TRBJ1-1, with D unresolved. This CDR3 is built from 13 residues. Trimming took 6 bases from V and 0 from J, leaving 8 bases between them. CDR1 is SGHTA, CDR2 FQGTGA, per germline. The CDR3 loop reads CASRKDLNTEAFF. CDR3 nucleotide sequence: TGTGCCAGCAGGAAGGACTTGAACACTGAAGCTTTCTTT.

A few counts support this clonotype. This chain links TRBV12-3 or TRBV12-4 with TRBJ2-1; TRBD1 agrees at 9 bases. V shed 6 bases and J 10 bases; nucleotides not matched to a gene: 10. The CDR3 contains 14 residues. The DNA of the CDR3 is TGTGCCAGCAGCTCGTCCCGGGACAGGGTGGAGCAGTTCTTC. Encoded protein: CASSSSRDRVEQFF.

In its sample, this clonotype was seen a few times. The chain links TRBV6-2 or TRBV6-3 to TRBJ2-7; a possible D gene is TRBD1 (5 bases). Trimming removed 0 bases at V and 7 bases at J, with 10 bases between. There are 13 residues in the CDR3. Germline CDR1 reads MNHEY; CDR2 reads SVGEGT. This CDR3 reads CASSYSAGWEQYF. DNA for the CDR3: TGTGCCAGCAGTTACTCGGCAGGGTGGGAGCAGTACTTC.

The chain joins TRBV12-3 or TRBV12-4 to TRBJ2-7, with TRBD1 matching over 8 bases. J was trimmed by 6 bases and V by 6 bases; bases with no gene match: 10. CDR3 size: 14 residues. The CDR3 DNA reads TGTGCCAGCAGGATTGGACAGGGTTCCCTCGAGCAGTACTTC. It is translated as CASRIGQGSLEQYF.

This clonotype was recorded a few times. CDR3 amino acids: CATFRGTSGGANEQFF. The CDR3 DNA follows: TGTGCCACCTTTAGAGGGACTAGCGGGGGGGCCAATGAGCAGTTCTTC. The chain couples TRBV12-3 or TRBV12-4 to TRBJ2-1; 16 bases map to TRBD2. Trimming took 10 bases from V and 6 from J; bases not matched to a gene: 9. CDR3 size: 16 residues.

V and J are TRBV24-1 and TRBJ1-1, with D hard to call. The germline V gene has CDR1 KGHDR and CDR2 SFDVKD. This CDR3 is 13 amino acids long. The V gene lost 1 base and the J gene lost 4 bases, with 6 bases spanning the gap. CDR3 nucleotide sequence: TGTGCCACCAGTGATTTCCGAGGCACTGAAGCTTTCTTT. It codes for CATSDFRGTEAFF.